Shown below are 6 T cell receptor beta chains from a single sample sequenced in a study of blood T cells in healthy people across ages. It was with a sample-barcoded 5' primer and a J-beta primer mix that a second PCR of roughly 7 to 12 cycles was run. From the 5' RACE reads, TCRdb called clonotypes with MiXCR, one entry per CDR3 protein. Counted here are about 670,000 distinct CDR3 sequences, approximately 52% occurring once; the ten biggest clones make up approximately 12%. The sequenced material came from blood. The receptors derive from an elderly woman in good health.

This clonotype was observed many times. The chain joins TRBV2 to TRBJ1-2, with D unresolved. The CDR3 extends over 14 amino acids. Germline V gene sequence: CDR1 SNHLY, CDR2 FYNNEI. Trimming removed 0 bases from V and 7 bases from J, with 12 bases in between. CDR3 sequence (DNA): TGTGCCAGCAGTGAAGCGGCTAGTCTGGGTGGCTACACCTTC. Encoded protein: CASSEAASLGGYTF.

The CDR3 spells CATSDTGSGQPQHF. CDR3 sequence (DNA): TGTGCCACCAGTGATACGGGGAGCGGGCAGCCCCAGCATTTT. The chain couples TRBV24-1 to TRBJ1-5; no firm D call. The length of the CDR3 is 14 residues. V lost 3 bases and J 7 bases, leaving 12 bases between the germline ends. The germline gives CDR1 KGHDR, CDR2 SFDVKD.

The chain couples TRBV7-9 to TRBJ2-3; 8 nucleotides line up with TRBD2. Trimming at V came to 3 bases and at J to 2 bases, leaving 7 bases not matched to a gene. Germline CDR1 SEHNR, CDR2 FQNEAQ (reference sequence). The CDR3 runs 16 residues. The CDR3 spells CASSFMAGGPTDTQYF. The CDR3 DNA is TGTGCCAGCAGCTTCATGGCGGGGGGCCCCACAGATACGCAGTATTTT. Based on the CDR3 plus reference TRBV7-9 and TRBJ2-3, the full variable domain is DTGVSQNPRHKITKRGQNVTFRCDPISEHNRLYWYRQTLGQGPEFLTYFQNEAQLEKSRLLSDRFSAERPKGSFSTLEIQRTEQGDSAMYLCASSFMAGGPTDTQYFGPGTRLTVL.

This clonotype was found many times. The gene calls are TRBV2 and TRBJ2-1; D possibly corresponds to TRBD2 (6 bases). Trimming removed 4 bases from V and 6 bases from J, with 13 bases in between. CDR3 length: 14 residues. Germline CDR1 reads SNHLY; CDR2 reads FYNNEI. The CDR3 DNA reads as TGTGCCAGCAGTGGGGCGACTAGAGTCAATGAGCAGTTCTTC. It is translated as CASSGATRVNEQFF.

For this clonotype: With a much larger clone just one base away, this may be a read error. J is TRBJ2-3 and V is TRBV15, with TRBD1 as a possible D gene (6 bases). Per the germline V gene, CDR1 is LNHNV and CDR2 is YYDKDF (reference sequence). The CDR3 consists of 17 residues. The V end lost 0 bases, the J end lost 4 bases, and 17 bases lay between the germline ends. The CDR3 loop is CATSRDLGAGASDTQYF. CDR3 nucleotide sequence: TGTGCCACCAGCAGAGATTTAGGGGCAGGGGCCTCAGATACGCAGTATTTT. Based on the CDR3 plus reference TRBV15 and TRBJ2-3, the full variable domain is DAMVIQNPRYQVTQFGKPVTLSCSQTLNHNVMYWYQQKSSQAPKLLFHYYDKDFNNEADTPDNFQSRRPNTSFCFLDIRSPGLGDTAMYLCATSRDLGAGASDTQYFGPGTRLTVL.

CDR3 sequence (DNA): TGCGCCAGCAGCTTGGAAGGGAGACGGGTCACAGATACGCAGTATTTT. Protein sequence: CASSLEGRRVTDTQYF. The rearrangement uses TRBV5-1 and TRBJ2-3; the D gene is possibly TRBD2 (5 bases). The CDR3 spans 16 residues. V dropped 0 bases and J dropped 2 bases, with 13 bases sitting between them. Germline CDR1 and CDR2: SGHRS and YFSETQ.